This T cell receptor beta chain was sequenced during a study of T cell responses to AZD1222 COVID-19 vaccine. Study context: It was second doses at about 4 or about 12 weeks that were pooled. Study-wide results and caveats: The span of vaccine-associated CD4 TCRs extended across spike, with dominance at 160-218 and 743-854. Baseline seropositives among AZD1222 recipients totaled only five to seven.

The method was immunoSEQ multiplex PCR; TCRdb's version includes in-frame clones alone and lacks a portion of them. This sample has about 190,000 clones, with around 92% found just once. This clone occurred once. Its matching antigen is unknown. Germline V gene data show CDR1 as SGHVS and CDR2 as FNYEAQ. The CDR3 is made up of 16 amino acids. The germline V and J ends were trimmed by 1 base and 2 bases, with 12 bases remaining between them. The sequencing here drew on peripheral blood, taken on day 0 of AZD1222 vaccination. The genes are TRBV7-6 and TRBJ1-5; TRBD1 might be the D (5 bases). The receptor comes from an adult in good health. CDR3 DNA sequence: TGTGCCAGCAGCTTAGGTCAGGGCAGGGGCAATCAGCCCCAGCATTTT. Translated: CASSLGQGRGNQPQHF.